These 2 T cell receptor beta chains originate from one sample sequenced in a study of blood T cell repertoires in COVID-19. Some clones are missing from TCRdb's copy, which holds only in-frame ones; the method was immunoSEQ multiplex PCR. The table shows fewer than 110,000 clones, with around 84% occurring only once. The sample comprised peripheral blood. The receptors come from a human donor in a cohort sampled during active COVID-19.

The rearrangement links TRBV7-2 to TRBJ1-1; D is undetermined. The CDR3 is 13 residues long. Per germline, CDR1 SGHTA and CDR2 FQGNSA. The V end lost 4 bases, the J end lost 3 bases, and 9 bases lay between the germline ends. The CDR3, as DNA: TGTGCCAGCAGCTCCACAACCTACACTGAAGCTTTCTTT. It translates to CASSSTTYTEAFF.

This clone was detected a few times. This chain uses TRBV6-5 with TRBJ1-1; 10 bases map to TRBD1. Trimming at V came to 0 bases and at J to 10 bases, leaving 2 bases not matched to a gene. Germline CDR1 MNHEY, CDR2 SVGAGI. CDR3 length: 13 amino acids. The CDR3 protein is CASSYSDRGVAFF. The DNA of the CDR3 is TGTGCCAGCAGTTACTCGGACAGGGGGGTAGCTTTCTTT.